This entry concerns a single T cell receptor (beta chain). The PCR had 60 Vbeta and 13 Jbeta primers. Profiled with immunoSEQ multiplex PCR; TCRdb holds only in-frame clones, not every one. Recorded for this sample: around 53,000 clones. The sample is drawn from a study of cytomegalovirus exposure and HLA in healthy donors. Input material: PBMCs. This clonotype was sampled from a man younger than 30 in good health and CMV-seropositive.

The CDR3 is CASSPQLATNTWELFF. DNA of the CDR3: TGTGCCAGCTCACCACAGTTAGCAACCAACACTTGGGAGCTGTTTTTT. V usage is TRBV18 and J usage is TRBJ2-2; D not certain. Germline-derived CDR1 and CDR2 are KGHSH and LQKENI. Trimming took off 1 base at V and 9 bases at J, with 18 bases between the two ends. CDR3 length: 16 residues. Together with reference TRBV18 and TRBJ2-2, the CDR3 gives the full variable domain: NAGVMQNPRHLVRRRGQEARLRCSPMKGHSHVYWYRQLPEEGLKFMVYLQKENIIDESGMPKERFSAEFPKEGPSILRIQQVVRGDSAAYFCASSPQLATNTWELFFGEGSRLTVL.